The clone carrying this TCR beta chain is medium-sized. No antigen is known for it. The data are from a study of T cell responses to AZD1222 COVID-19 vaccine. General observations from the study: Clonal diversity was possibly underestimated, and the donors were mostly white British, with more females. Reportedly, close to half of spike-specific TCRs are directed against unmutated variant regions.

The method was immunoSEQ multiplex PCR; TCRdb's version includes in-frame clones alone and lacks a portion of them. The sample includes 120,000 to 150,000 clones, 91% of them seen just once. V lost 5 bases and J 2 bases, leaving 12 bases between the germline ends. Germline values: CDR1 SEHNR, CDR2 FQNEAQ (reference sequence). CDR3 length: 14 amino acids. This sample comprised peripheral blood, obtained 28 days after the second dose of the MenACWY control vaccine. The receptor was isolated from an adult who received the MenACWY meningococcal vaccine as a control. The chain joins TRBV7-9 to TRBJ1-2; D is ambiguous. CDR3 loop: CASSQNDVNYGYTF. The CDR3 DNA reads as TGTGCCAGCAGCCAAAACGACGTAAACTATGGCTACACCTTC.